Following are 15 T cell receptor beta chains from one sample sequenced in a study of control samples from healthy donors and cancer patients. Libraries were prepared by immunoSEQ multiplex PCR; TCRdb keeps only in-frame clonotypes and omits some of them. Among fewer than 95,000 clones listed, approximately 81% were seen once. The specimen sequenced was blood. The source of these receptors is a woman between 40 and 50 years old in good health.

The chain joins TRBV30 to TRBJ1-2; 9 bases line up with TRBD1. CDR3 length: 15 residues. Germline V gives CDR1 GTSNPN, CDR2 SVGIG (reference sequence). V shed 2 bases and J 4 bases; nucleotides not matched to a gene: 8. CDR3 coding DNA: TGTGCCTGGAGTCCCCCGGACAGGGGAACCTATGGCTACACCTTC. This gives the protein CAWSPPDRGTYGYTF.

This chain links TRBV27 with TRBJ2-3; no clear D. Germline V gene data show CDR1 as MNHEY and CDR2 as SMNVEV (reference sequence). The CDR3 consists of 13 residues. With 2 bases removed from V and 1 base from J, the gap between germline ends came to 4 bases. The CDR3 region is CASSLPGTDTQYF. CDR3 DNA: TGTGCCAGCAGTTTACCAGGCACAGATACGCAGTATTTT.

The rearrangement uses TRBV7-2 and TRBJ2-7; 8 nucleotides match TRBD2. CDR1 is SGHTA, CDR2 FQGNSA, per germline. V was pared by 4 bases and J by 2 bases, with 7 bases of the junction left unmatched. CDR3 length: 15 residues. The CDR3 spells CASSYQAGATYEQYF. The CDR3 coding sequence is TGTGCCAGCAGCTATCAAGCGGGGGCGACCTACGAGCAGTACTTC.

The rearrangement uses TRBV5-5 and TRBJ1-4; 7 nucleotides line up with TRBD1. J lost 0 bases, V lost 3 bases, and 11 bases had no gene match. The CDR3 length is 18 residues. CDR1 and CDR2 from the germline V gene are SGHKS and YYEKEE (reference sequence). The CDR3 protein is CASSSGQVRAATNEKLFF. The CDR3 nucleotides are TGTGCCAGCAGCTCCGGACAGGTGCGAGCGGCAACTAATGAAAAACTGTTTTTT.

The CDR3 loop is CASSESISMNTEAFF. Here the CDR3 DNA reads TGTGCCAGCAGTGAAAGTATTTCCATGAACACTGAAGCTTTCTTT. The chain carries TRBV6-1 and TRBJ1-1; D is unclear. Per the germline V gene, CDR1 is MNHNS and CDR2 is SASEGT. The length of the CDR3 is 15 residues. V lost 2 bases and J lost 0, with 10 bases in between.

The DNA for the CDR3 is TGTGCCAGCAGCGTCAACTCCGGGACAGGGGGCAGGGGCTACACCTTC. It encodes CASSVNSGTGGRGYTF. The rearrangement links TRBV9 to TRBJ1-2; TRBD1 matches at 12 bases. Germline V gene data show CDR1 as SGDLS and CDR2 as YYNGEE. Trimming at V came to 2 bases and at J to 8 bases, leaving 10 bases not matched to a gene. This CDR3 is built from 16 residues. The full variable domain, its missing parts supplied by reference TRBV9 and TRBJ1-2, is DSGVTQTPKHLITATGQRVTLRCSPRSGDLSVYWYQQSLDQGLQFLIQYYNGEERAKGNILERFSAQQFPDLHSELNLSSLELGDSALYFCASSVNSGTGGRGYTFGSGTRLTVV.

CDR3 in amino acids: CASSQEPSGGSGELFF. The DNA of the CDR3 is TGCGCCAGCAGCCAAGAGCCTAGCGGGGGATCCGGGGAGCTGTTTTTT. The V call is TRBV4-1, the J call TRBJ2-2; TRBD2 agrees at 10 bases. The CDR3 has 16 residues. J lost 6 bases, V lost 0 bases, and 4 bases had no gene match. CDR1 is MGHRA, CDR2 YSYEKL, per germline.

The genes are TRBV10-3 and TRBJ2-1, with 7 positions matching TRBD1. V was pared by 10 bases and J by 0 bases, with 3 bases of the junction left unmatched. The CDR3 runs to 13 residues. CDR1 is ENHRY and CDR2 is SYGVKD in the germline V gene. CDR3 nucleotide sequence: TGTGCCAGTACAGGGGACTCCTACAATGAGCAGTTCTTC. This encodes CASTGDSYNEQFF.

This clone appeared once. The chain couples TRBV24-1 to TRBJ1-5; the D gene is possibly TRBD1 (5 bases). This CDR3 region has 13 residues. Germline-derived CDR1 and CDR2 are KGHDR and SFDVKD. Trimming took off 7 bases at V and 5 bases at J, with 11 bases between the two ends. CDR3 nucleotide sequence: TGTGCCACCAGGGGGGATTGGGATCAGCCCCAGCATTTT. Translation: CATRGDWDQPQHF.

V is TRBV29-1 and J is TRBJ1-2, with 8 nucleotides matching TRBD1. CDR1 is SQVTM and CDR2 is ANQGSEA in the germline V gene. V was clipped by 6 bases and J by 4 bases; unmatched bases: 10. This CDR3 is built from 14 residues. CDR3 sequence reads: CSVGQGQATYGYTF. The CDR3 nucleotides read TGCAGCGTCGGACAGGGACAGGCCACCTATGGCTACACCTTC.

This clone came up once. This chain connects TRBV18 to TRBJ2-3, with no clear D. The CDR3 length is 14 residues. Trimming removed 2 bases at V and 3 bases at J, with 9 bases between. Germline loops: CDR1 KGHSH, CDR2 LQKENI. The DNA of the CDR3 is TGTGCCAGCTCACCAGTACCTAGGACAGATACGCAGTATTTT. Encoded protein: CASSPVPRTDTQYF.

V usage is TRBV5-4 and J usage is TRBJ2-5; a weak D match, TRBD2 (6 bases). V was trimmed by 1 base and J by 2 bases, leaving 12 bases between them. Germline CDR1 SGHNT, CDR2 YYREEE (reference sequence). This CDR3 has 15 amino acids. The CDR3 nucleotides are TGTGCCAGCAGCTTGCCGCGACGGGGGCAAGAGACCCAGTACTTC. Residues: CASSLPRRGQETQYF.

This chain links TRBV5-1 with TRBJ1-2; no clear D gene. The CDR3 runs 13 residues. From germline, CDR1 is SGHRS and CDR2 YFSETQ. The V end was cut by 4 bases, the J end by 4 bases, with 11 bases between. Written as DNA, the CDR3 is TGCGCCAGCAGCCCGGACGGGAGCTATGGCTACACCTTC. Its translation: CASSPDGSYGYTF.

The genes are TRBV10-3 and TRBJ2-6, with D tentatively TRBD1 (6 bases). Germline lookup yields CDR1 ENHRY and CDR2 SYGVKD. V was cut by 2 bases and J by 4 bases, with 9 bases left in between. The CDR3 has 15 residues. The CDR3 spells CAISERGKGANVLTF. The CDR3 DNA follows: TGTGCCATCAGTGAGAGGGGGAAAGGGGCCAACGTCCTGACTTTC.

The V and J genes are TRBV2 and TRBJ1-2; D might be TRBD1 (5 bases). In germline, CDR1 is SNHLY, CDR2 FYNNEI. CDR3 length: 15 residues. V lost 6 bases, J lost 8 bases, and 22 bases lay in between. The CDR3 nucleotides are TGTGCCAGCAGCCTTACCGGGACCCCCTCTGGCGGCTACACCTTC. This codes for CASSLTGTPSGGYTF.